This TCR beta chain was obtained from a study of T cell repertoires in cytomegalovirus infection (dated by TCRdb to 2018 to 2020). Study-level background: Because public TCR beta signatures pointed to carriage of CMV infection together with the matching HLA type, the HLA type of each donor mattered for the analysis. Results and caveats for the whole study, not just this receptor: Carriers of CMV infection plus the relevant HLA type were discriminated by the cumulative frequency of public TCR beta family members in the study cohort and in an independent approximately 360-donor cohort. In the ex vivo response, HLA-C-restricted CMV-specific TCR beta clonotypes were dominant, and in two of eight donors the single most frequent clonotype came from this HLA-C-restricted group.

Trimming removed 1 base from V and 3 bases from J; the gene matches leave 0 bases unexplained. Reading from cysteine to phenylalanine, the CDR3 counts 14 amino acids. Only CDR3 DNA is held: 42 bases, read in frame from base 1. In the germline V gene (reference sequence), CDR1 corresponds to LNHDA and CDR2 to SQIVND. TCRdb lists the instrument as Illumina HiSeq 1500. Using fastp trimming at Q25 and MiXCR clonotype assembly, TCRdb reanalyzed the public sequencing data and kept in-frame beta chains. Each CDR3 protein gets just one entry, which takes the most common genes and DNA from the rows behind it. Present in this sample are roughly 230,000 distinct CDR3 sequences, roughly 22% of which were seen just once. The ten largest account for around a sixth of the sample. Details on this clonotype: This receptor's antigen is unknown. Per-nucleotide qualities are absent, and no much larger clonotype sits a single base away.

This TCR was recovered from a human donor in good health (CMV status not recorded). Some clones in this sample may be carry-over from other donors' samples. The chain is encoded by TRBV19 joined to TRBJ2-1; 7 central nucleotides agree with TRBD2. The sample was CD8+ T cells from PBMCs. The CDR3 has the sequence CASSIGDYYNEQFF. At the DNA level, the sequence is TGTGCCAGTAGTATAGGGGACTACTACAATGAGCAGTTCTTC.